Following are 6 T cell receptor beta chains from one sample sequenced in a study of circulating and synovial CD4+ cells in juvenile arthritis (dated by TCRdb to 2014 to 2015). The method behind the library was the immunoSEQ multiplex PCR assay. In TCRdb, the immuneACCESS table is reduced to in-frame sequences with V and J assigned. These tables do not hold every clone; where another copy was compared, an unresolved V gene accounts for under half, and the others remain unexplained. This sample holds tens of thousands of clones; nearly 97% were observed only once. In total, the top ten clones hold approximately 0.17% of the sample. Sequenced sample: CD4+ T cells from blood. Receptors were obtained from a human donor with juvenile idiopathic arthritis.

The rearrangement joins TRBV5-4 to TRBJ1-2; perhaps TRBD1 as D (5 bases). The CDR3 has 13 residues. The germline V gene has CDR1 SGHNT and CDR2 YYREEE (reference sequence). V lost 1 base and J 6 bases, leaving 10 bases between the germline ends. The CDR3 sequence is CASSLRRVDGYTF. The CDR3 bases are TGTGCCAGCAGCTTGCGCAGGGTAGATGGCTACACCTTC.

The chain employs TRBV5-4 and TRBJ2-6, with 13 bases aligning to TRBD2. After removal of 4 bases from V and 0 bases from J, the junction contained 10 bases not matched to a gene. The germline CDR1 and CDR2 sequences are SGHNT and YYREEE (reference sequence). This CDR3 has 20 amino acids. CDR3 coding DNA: TGTGCCAGCAGCCTCACTAGCGGGGGGGCCTGGAGCTCTGGGGCCAACGTCCTGACTTTC. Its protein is CASSLTSGGAWSSGANVLTF. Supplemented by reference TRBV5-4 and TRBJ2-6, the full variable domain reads ETGVTQSPTHLIKTRGQQVTLRCSSQSGHNTVSWYQQALGQGPQFIFQYYREEENGRGNFPPRFSGLQFPNYSSELNVNALELDDSALYLCASSLTSGGAWSSGANVLTFGAGSRLTVL.

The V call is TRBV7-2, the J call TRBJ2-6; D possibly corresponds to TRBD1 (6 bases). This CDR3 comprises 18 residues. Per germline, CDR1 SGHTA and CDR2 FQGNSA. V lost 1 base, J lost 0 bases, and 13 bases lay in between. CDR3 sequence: CASSLGGGTNSGANVLTF. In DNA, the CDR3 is TGTGCCAGCAGCTTAGGAGGGGGAACGAACTCTGGGGCCAACGTCCTGACTTTC.

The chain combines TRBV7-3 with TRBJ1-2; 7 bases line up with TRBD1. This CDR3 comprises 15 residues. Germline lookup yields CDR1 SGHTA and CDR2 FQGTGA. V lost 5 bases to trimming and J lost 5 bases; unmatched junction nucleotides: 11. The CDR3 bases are TGTGCCAGCAGCCAGAGACAGGGCGGTGGTTATGGCTACACCTTC. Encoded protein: CASSQRQGGGYGYTF.

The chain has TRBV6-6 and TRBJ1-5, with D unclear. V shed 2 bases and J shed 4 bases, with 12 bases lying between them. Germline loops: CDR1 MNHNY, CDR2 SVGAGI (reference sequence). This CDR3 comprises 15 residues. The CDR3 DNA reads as TGTGCCAGCAGTTACGGGCAGCCGTCTAATCAGCCCCAGCATTTT. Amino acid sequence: CASSYGQPSNQPQHF.

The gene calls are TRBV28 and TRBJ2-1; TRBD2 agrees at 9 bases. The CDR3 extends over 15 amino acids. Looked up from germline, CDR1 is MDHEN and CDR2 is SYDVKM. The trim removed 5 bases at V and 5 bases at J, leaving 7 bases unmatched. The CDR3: CASSPTSGRDNEQFF. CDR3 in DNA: TGTGCCAGCAGTCCAACTAGCGGGCGTGACAATGAGCAGTTCTTC.